This T cell receptor beta chain was found in a study of blood T cell repertoires in COVID-19. Study as a whole: The United States, Italy and Spain provided the acute and convalescent COVID-19 samples. T cells, B-cell-depleted T cells, or PBMCs provided the cDNA or gDNA that served as material.

The CDR3 spans 14 residues. Germline CDR1 reads LGHNA; CDR2 reads YSLEER. J was trimmed by 10 bases and V by 4 bases; bases with no gene match: 4. Libraries were prepared by immunoSEQ multiplex PCR; TCRdb keeps only in-frame clonotypes and omits some of them. Among around 58,000 clones listed, less than 90% were seen once. This receptor was taken from a human donor in a cohort sampled during active COVID-19. The V and J genes are TRBV4-3 and TRBJ1-6; 10 bases agree with TRBD1. The sample consisted of peripheral blood. CDR3 in amino acids: CASSPGQGGSPLHF. DNA for the CDR3: TGCGCCAGCAGCCCAGGACAGGGGGGATCACCCCTCCACTTT.